This paragraph covers one T cell receptor (beta chain) sequence. No cognate antigen has been identified for it. No base qualities exist here, and no much larger clone lies one base off it. The cohort was made up of under 800 healthy bone marrow donors. All cohort members were sampled while nominally healthy, although unrecorded immune exposures were likely present. The donor was CMV seronegative and was included in the group of under 450 seronegative cohort members. A peripheral blood sample was collected from each donor, and TCR beta sequencing was performed on peripheral blood mononuclear cells. The Qiagen DNeasy Blood Extraction Kit was used to extract genomic DNA from the blood cell samples. The CDR3, cysteine through phenylalanine, is 13 amino acids long. The only DNA kept is the CDR3, 39 bases in frame from the first base. V lost 2 bases and J lost 6 bases, and the count of bases not matched to a germline gene is 1. As encoded in the germline V gene, CDR1 is SGHVS while CDR2 is FQNEAQ.

These data come from a study of cytomegalovirus exposure and HLA in healthy donors (dated by TCRdb to the late 2010s). Regarding the complete study: An earlier analysis of about 530 of the donors reported 276 Gb of sequence data and 117 million unique TCR beta sequences obtained from about 180 million T cells. An early release that covered about 600 HLA-typed donors contained about 300 gigabases of sequencing data and around 85 million unique TCR sequences. Of the 350 to 450 genotyped donors, roughly 80% were placed in the genetic ancestry cluster associated with self-reported Caucasian donors. The study aimed to test whether cataloging public T cell receptors could reveal signatures of past pathogen exposure. The study used immunosequencing to profile the T cell repertoires of under 700 subjects and linked those repertoires to cytomegalovirus serostatus. Besides the first cohort of under 700 subjects, a separate validation cohort made up of roughly 130 different subjects was used. To predict cytomegalovirus infection status, the study combined high-throughput TCR immunosequencing, statistical association of individual TCRs with disease status, and machine learning. A later analysis re-analyzed previously published TCR beta repertoires from 666 donors and added high-resolution HLA genotyping to study TCR occurrence patterns. In the later analysis, no new phenotypic data were used to find candidate immune exposures; instead, reliance was placed on TCR beta sequences and their occurrence across donors. In an earlier analysis of 500 to 650 of the donors, high-throughput TCR beta sequencing was used to judge whether each TCR beta V gene segment behaved as functional or pseudogenic. Donor age, sex, ethnicity and CMV serostatus were collected together with the repertoire data. Genome-wide SNP genotypes for about three fifths of the roughly 700 donors were used in a later genetic analysis, which treated that subset as a discovery cohort. All discovery cohort repertoires had been generated on a single sequencing platform. HLA typing included class I and class II loci at four-digit resolution. Typing coverage varied by locus: about 620-630 donors for A, B, C, DRB1 and DQB1; approximately 520 for DQA1; more than 600 for DPA1; roughly 470 for DPB1. Four to six DR-DQ haplotypes were handled as single units for association and clustering, since linkage in the cohort was strong. Among a few hundred genotyped donors of the cohort, an average of approximately 230,000 unique TCR beta nucleotide sequences were sequenced per donor, roughly 20% of them non-productive. Results the study describes overall, beyond this receptor: In vitro tests confirmed that a few of the cytomegalovirus-associated TCR beta chains recognize cytomegalovirus antigens. Roughly uniform sequencing depth across donors was assumed in presence/absence analyses, although this assumption may not hold. A total of some 180 TCR beta chains were listed by the study as associated with cytomegalovirus. A later analysis found that HLA-associated TCR beta chains were more clonally expanded and had lower generation probabilities than equally common non-associated chains. This cohort had only TCR beta chains sequenced, and the lack of alpha or paired-chain data limited which features could be detected. The sequencing pipeline was judged likely to have produced a cluster of highly shared sequence variants as a technical artifact. Because counts were too low, about 15 rarely observed V segments, including chromosome 9 orphons, were left out of the earlier analysis of some 640 of the donors. Because some donors lacked HLA typing at each locus, the association tests relied only on the typed subset. Most TCR sequences were seen in very few donors, while some public TCRs were found in many individuals. The only immune exposure information available for the cohort was CMV serostatus. When HLA alleles, especially DR and DQ, strongly co-occurred, TCR associations were difficult to assign to individual alleles. In a later analysis, several top co-occurrence clusters were reported to appear linked to parvovirus B19, influenza, CMV and Epstein-Barr virus. A later analysis found that most CMV-associated TCR beta chains appeared HLA-restricted, with HLA associations seemingly driven largely by CMV exposure. In an earlier analysis of 587 of the donors, most TCR beta V segments appeared in productive rearrangements about 87% or about 30% of the time, broadly matching IMGT annotations. A later genetic analysis reported fewer N-insertions in productive TCRs among donors in an Asian-associated ancestry cluster than the approximately 670-donor mean. Linkage disequilibrium might explain the correlated functional status among segregating V segments, but an unknown experimental factor could not be ruled out. According to the authors, the approach could potentially be generalized to other disease states and immunological phenotypes. In a later genetic analysis, a missense DCLRE1C variant was associated with V-gene and J-gene trimming of TCR beta chains, and the association was replicated in an independent cohort. A further reported finding was that TCR beta sequences accurately predicted the HLA-A and HLA-B alleles for most subjects in the first cohort. Because the 87-base-pair reads could not distinguish some IMGT-functional V segments, including TRBV6-2 and TRBV6-3, those segments were excluded. A later analysis associated roughly 17,000 TCR beta sequences with specific HLA alleles at a false discovery rate of 0.05. In a later analysis, the rate of TCR association differed among HLA loci, with DRB1 alleles having the most associated TCRs and HLA-C alleles having the fewest. The classifier was reported to diagnose cytomegalovirus status with high specificity and sensitivity in both the original cohort and the validation cohort.

The library was produced with the immunoSEQ multiplex PCR assay. A mixture of 60 forward primers for TCR Vbeta segments and 13 reverse primers for TCR Jbeta segments was used in the multiplex PCR. A multiplex PCR assay on genomic DNA amplified the CDR3 region of rearranged TCR beta genes. Amplified TCR beta libraries were sequenced as 87-base-pair reads on the Illumina HiSeq System. On the study's bioinformatics: Across the roughly 600 repertoires, a later analysis counted roughly 84 million unique TCR beta chains, around 10 million of which were shared by at least two donors. Raw reads were error-corrected and collapsed into unique sequences with a nearest-neighbor algorithm that merged closely related sequences to remove PCR and sequencing errors. To assign V, D and J gene segments, CDR3 sequences were aligned to IMGT reference sequences. Each retained sequence needed at least a six-nucleotide match to both a V gene segment and a J gene segment. A rearrangement counted as productive if the CDR3 had no stop codons and remained in frame with V and J, and every other rearrangement counted as non-productive. CDR3 was defined according to IMGT convention as the region running from the second conserved V-encoded cysteine to the conserved J-encoded phenylalanine. In an earlier analysis of around 640 of the donors, sequences lacking an unambiguous match to a single V gene segment were excluded. An earlier analysis of fewer than 750 of the donors called V segments functional above 56.7% productive rearrangements and segregating when the between-donor standard deviation exceeded 5%. A statistical classification framework was developed to diagnose cytomegalovirus status using the catalog of TCR beta chain sequences. In a later analysis, TCR nucleotide sequences were compared against IMGT/GENE-DB human TR gene sequences so that V and J genes could be assigned. In a later analysis, CDR3 sequences and most-parsimonious VDJ recombination scenarios were assigned using the TCRdist pipeline. In a later analysis, every TCR beta chain was defined by the combination of its CDR3 amino acid sequence and its V-gene family, and reads without a unique V-gene family were dropped. To address suspected cross-contamination and a sequencing artifact, a later analysis removed approximately 590 highly shared, low-generation-probability nucleotide sequences. In a later analysis, a clonal expansion index for each public chain was calculated from normalized within-repertoire ranks of inferred template counts. In a later analysis, generation probabilities were computed using a VDJ recombination model fitted to out-of-frame rearrangements, and the results were checked against IGoR. In a later analysis, hypergeometric tests were used to score TCR-TCR, TCR-HLA and TCR-CMV co-occurrence, with a repertoire-size bias correction applied to TCR pairs. In a later analysis, false discovery rates were estimated by permuting HLA or CMV assignments 20 times. A later analysis grouped co-occurring TCRs with DBSCAN, adding TCRdist sequence similarity when clustering within HLA-allele-positive subsets. Co-occurrence clustering excluded repertoires with fewer than 30,000 or more than 120,000 public chains, plus five with anomalous nucleotide sharing. TCRdb re-hosts the immuneACCESS table, in-frame sequences only. Its copies lack some clones; in the studies checked, an unresolved V gene accounts for under half of them, and the cause for the rest is not known. The V and J calls and clone size were taken over from that table, and D and trimming were inferred from the DNA. For this sample there are roughly 290,000 clones; roughly 89% appear just once. The top ten constitute approximately 2.2% of the sample.

This TCR was sampled from a woman between 18 and 29 years old in good health and CMV-seronegative. The sequencing sample was made of PBMCs. This receptor chain uses TRBV7-8 and TRBJ1-5; TRBD1 agrees with 7 junctional bases. The DNA reads as follows: TGTGCCAGCAGCTTACAGGGGGGTCAGCCCCAGCATTTT. Its translation is CASSLQGGQPQHF.